The 10 T cell receptor beta chains below all came from one sample that was sequenced in a study of read filtering for tumor transcriptome and immune sequencing. Molecular barcoded adaptors covering alpha/delta and beta/gamma chains were used on 400 ng RNA. TCRdb reprocessed the reads via MiXCR and lists one record per CDR3 protein. The data hold approximately 20,000 distinct CDR3 sequences, with 12% to 15% observed a single time. Sequences were obtained from a population of CD138-negative cells sorted from bone marrow. The receptors shown here come from a donor aged 40 or older with multiple myeloma.

J is TRBJ1-5 and V is TRBV2, with 8 nucleotides matching TRBD1. From germline, CDR1 is SNHLY and CDR2 FYNNEI. The CDR3 is 13 amino acids. V was clipped by 6 bases and J by 7 bases; unmatched bases: 5. The chain's CDR3 is CASRDRVEQPQHF. CDR3 coding DNA: TGTGCCAGCAGGGACAGGGTGGAGCAGCCCCAGCATTTT.

A few counts support this clonotype. One junction end disagrees with the germline gene, perhaps due to a read error. The genes are TRBV7-6 and TRBJ2-5; 10 bases map to TRBD2. The length of the CDR3 is 18 residues. Germline-derived CDR1 and CDR2 are SGHVS and FNYEAQ. CDR3 region: CAGSLKSSGGGMVKTQYF. The DNA of the CDR3 is TGTGCCGGCAGCTTAAAGTCTAGCGGGGGCGGCATGGTTAAGACCCAGTACTTC.

This clonotype showed up many times. The genes are TRBV5-1 and TRBJ2-7, with 9 bases that match TRBD1. The CDR3 totals 14 residues. V lost 4 bases, J lost 3 bases, and 5 bases stayed unmatched. CDR1 is SGHRS and CDR2 is YFSETQ in the germline V gene. In nucleotides, the CDR3 is TGCGCCAGCAGCAAGAGACAGGGGGACTACGAGCAGTACTTC. Translated, it gives CASSKRQGDYEQYF.

This clonotype has just a few counts. A read error is likely here: a far larger clone is one base away. The CDR3 nucleotides are TGTGCCAGCAGCTGGGGCGTGGACAGCAGCACAGATACGCAGTATTTT. Protein product: CASSWGVDSSTDTQYF. The V call is TRBV7-2, the J call TRBJ2-3, with D maybe TRBD1 (6 bases). CDR3 length equals 16 residues. Per the germline V gene, CDR1 is SGHTA and CDR2 is FQGNSA. The V and J ends lost 4 bases and 0 bases respectively, with 14 bases between them.

In regard to this clonotype: Possible read error: a much larger clone is one base away. The final CDR3 position lacks the conserved phenylalanine or tryptophan, pointing to a likely read error. V gene TRBV6-5 combines with J gene TRBJ2-1, with a tentative D call TRBD1 (5 bases). V lost 6 bases and J lost 5, with 17 bases in between. In germline, CDR1 is MNHEY, CDR2 SVGAGI. This CDR3 region has 15 residues. The CDR3 DNA follows: TGTGCCAGCAGCCCAGGGTATTCAAAGCACAATGAGCAGTTCCTC. It translates to CASSPGYSKHNEQFL.

In this sample, this clonotype turned up many times. This rearrangement joins TRBV11-2 to TRBJ1-1, with D unclear. Germline V gene lookup returns CDR1 SGHAT and CDR2 FQNNGV. The CDR3 consists of 14 residues. The V end lost 1 base, the J end lost 6 bases, and 12 bases lay between the germline ends. CDR3 amino acids: CASSLAGKAAEAFF. The CDR3 coding sequence is TGTGCCAGCAGCTTAGCGGGGAAGGCGGCTGAAGCTTTCTTT.

This clonotype was counted at least ten times. This chain uses TRBV20-1 with TRBJ1-6; the D is unclear. Deletions cut 6 bases from V and 8 bases from J, with 17 bases between. CDR1 is DFQATT and CDR2 is SNEGSKA in the germline V gene (reference sequence). This CDR3 contains 14 residues. The CDR3: CSARKILSDSPLHF. The CDR3 DNA reads TGCAGTGCGAGGAAGATCCTTTCGGATTCACCCCTCCACTTT.

This clonotype was seen ten or more times. The chain joins TRBV7-9 to TRBJ2-1; 8 bases are shared with TRBD1. Germline CDR1 is SEHNR and CDR2 is FQNEAQ (reference sequence). This CDR3 is built from 14 residues. After removal of 7 bases from V and 7 bases from J, the junction contained 9 bases not matched to a gene. Here the CDR3 reads CASKPGQDWNEQFF. The CDR3 DNA reads TGTGCCAGCAAACCGGGACAGGACTGGAATGAGCAGTTCTTC.

This clonotype was seen many times. This rearrangement joins TRBV7-2 to TRBJ1-5; D call uncertain. The germline gives CDR1 SGHTA, CDR2 FQGNSA. This CDR3 is 15 amino acids long. The V end was cut by 5 bases, the J end by 4 bases, with 15 bases between. CDR3 sequence reads: CASSPMDGRNQPQHF. CDR3 DNA: TGTGCCAGCAGCCCAATGGACGGACGAAATCAGCCCCAGCATTTT. The variable domain in full, completed from reference TRBV7-2 and TRBJ1-5, reads GAGVSQSPSNKVTEKGKDVELRCDPISGHTALYWYRQSLGQGLEFLIYFQGNSAPDKSGLPSDRFSAERTGGSVSTLTIQRTQQEDSAVYLCASSPMDGRNQPQHFGDGTRLSIL.

This clonotype was counted at least ten times. This chain joins TRBV19 and TRBJ2-7; no clear D. CDR1 and CDR2 (germline): LNHDA, SQIVND (reference sequence). CDR3 length: 13 amino acids. V was trimmed by 3 bases and J by 5 bases, leaving 11 bases between them. CDR3 bases: TGTGCCAGTAGTATGGGTAGGGCCGACGAGCAGTACTTC. Translated: CASSMGRADEQYF.